This T cell receptor beta chain comes out of a study of identical twins. Study-wide findings and caveats: The study found that models underestimated out-of-frame TCR alpha sharing in monozygotic twins.

TCRdb called the 5' RACE reads again in MiXCR, with one record for every CDR3 protein. This table holds about 470,000 distinct CDR3 sequences, roughly 26% found once. Germline V lookup: CDR1 KGHSH, CDR2 LQKENI. CDR3 length equals 15 residues. The J segment lost 5 bases and the V segment lost 0 bases, leaving 4 bases of the junction unmatched. This clonotype was seen a handful of times. Its specificity is not known. These same data were also listed under a study on T cells expressing NK-cell markers. Turning to that study: Dominance of the CD3+CD56-NKG2C+ fraction by these clonotypes also held in a handful of donors.

This receptor was identified in a woman younger than 30 in good health. The sequencing sample was made of CD4+ T cells sorted from blood. The rearrangement uses TRBV18 and TRBJ1-2, with 9 bases that match TRBD1. CDR3 amino acids: CASSPPDRGPYGYTF. The CDR3 DNA reads TGTGCCAGCTCACCACCGGACAGGGGACCTTATGGCTACACCTTC.